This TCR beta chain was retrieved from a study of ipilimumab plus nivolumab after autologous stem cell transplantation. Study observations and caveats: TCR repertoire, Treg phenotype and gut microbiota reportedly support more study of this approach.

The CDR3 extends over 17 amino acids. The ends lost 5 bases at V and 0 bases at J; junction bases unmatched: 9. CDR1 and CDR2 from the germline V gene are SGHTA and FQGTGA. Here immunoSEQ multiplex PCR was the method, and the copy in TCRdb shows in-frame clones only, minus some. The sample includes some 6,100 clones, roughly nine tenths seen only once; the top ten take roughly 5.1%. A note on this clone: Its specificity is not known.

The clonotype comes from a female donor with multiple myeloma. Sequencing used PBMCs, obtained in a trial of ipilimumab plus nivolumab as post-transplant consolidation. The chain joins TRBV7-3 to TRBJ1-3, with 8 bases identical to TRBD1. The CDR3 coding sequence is TGTGCCAGCAGCCCCCAAGACAGGGGTTTCTCTGGAAACACCATATATTTT. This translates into CASSPQDRGFSGNTIYF.